The 19 T cell receptor beta chains presented below share a single source sample, sequenced in a study of blood T cell repertoires in COVID-19. Repertoires were generated with immunoSEQ multiplex PCR, while TCRdb's copy carries only in-frame clones and drops some. Of under 150,000 clones listed, roughly 90% are singletons. Sequencing was done on a sample of PBMCs or T cells enriched from blood (not recorded which). These TCRs come from a woman in her 50s who had recovered from COVID-19.

The CDR3 nucleotides read TGTGCCAGCAGCCAAACTAGCGGGGCGAACACCGGGGAGCTGTTTTTT. Translating it yields CASSQTSGANTGELFF. The chain uses TRBV3-1 (or the pseudogene TRBV3-2) and TRBJ2-2; TRBD2 matches at 10 bases. V shed 2 bases, J shed 0 bases, and the junction held 0 bases outside the gene matches. Germline CDR1 is LGHDT and CDR2 is YNNKEL (reference sequence). The length of the CDR3 is 16 residues.

The rearrangement uses TRBV5-6 and TRBJ2-2; TRBD1 matches 7 bases. V shed 3 bases, J shed 0 bases, and the junction held 5 bases outside the gene matches. This CDR3 is built from 16 residues. Germline loops: CDR1 SGHDT, CDR2 YYEEEE. The CDR3 loop is CASSSTGAANTGELFF. CDR3 coding DNA: TGTGCCAGCAGCTCTACAGGGGCCGCGAACACCGGGGAGCTGTTTTTT.

The chain combines TRBV2 with TRBJ2-5; D gene unclear. CDR1 and CDR2 from the germline V gene are SNHLY and FYNNEI. CDR3 length: 12 amino acids. Trimming left V 8 bases short and J 4 bases short, with 11 bases between. The chain's CDR3 is CASAVVRETQYF. The CDR3 DNA sequence: TGTGCCAGCGCGGTAGTAAGAGAGACCCAGTACTTC.

The V call is TRBV27, the J call TRBJ1-2, with unresolved D. This CDR3 is 13 amino acids long. The V gene's germline CDR1 is MNHEY and CDR2 SMNVEV (reference sequence). V shed 4 bases and J shed 6 bases, with 12 bases lying between them. The CDR3 reads CASSYKGENGYTF. The CDR3 coding sequence is TGTGCCAGCAGTTACAAAGGAGAAAATGGCTACACCTTC.

The chain links TRBV7-8 to TRBJ2-2; D remains unclear. The CDR3 has 15 amino acids. In germline, CDR1 is SGHVS, CDR2 FQNEAQ. V lost 5 bases and J lost 7, with 17 bases in between. The CDR3: CASSTLANGNGELFF. The CDR3 DNA reads TGTGCCAGCAGCACCTTAGCTAACGGAAACGGGGAGCTGTTTTTT.

The chain has TRBV4-1 and TRBJ1-4, with TRBD1 as a possible D gene (6 bases). Germline CDR1 MGHRA, CDR2 YSYEKL. The CDR3 is 15 amino acids. V was clipped by 1 base and J by 11 bases, with 17 bases between them. The DNA of the CDR3 is TGCGCCAGCAGCCAAGGGGGGGGGCTGATTGGGAAACTGTTTTTT. This translates into CASSQGGGLIGKLFF.

This clone has just one count. This chain uses TRBV6-2 or TRBV6-3 with TRBJ2-7, with no clear D. With 2 bases removed from V and 0 bases from J, the gap between germline ends came to 8 bases. The germline V gene has CDR1 MNHEY and CDR2 SVGEGT. The CDR3 is 14 residues long. CDR3 loop: CASSYTDISYEQYF. Here the CDR3 DNA reads TGTGCCAGCAGTTACACCGACATCTCCTACGAGCAGTACTTC.

The chain uses TRBV6-2 or TRBV6-3 and TRBJ2-3; TRBD2 aligns across 7 bases. V trimming: 2 bases; J trimming: 2 bases; junction bases outside the gene matches: 1. The CDR3 has 14 amino acids. In germline, CDR1 is MNHEY, CDR2 SVGEGT. CDR3 amino acids: CASSYGRDTDTQYF. The DNA of the CDR3 is TGTGCCAGCAGTTACGGGAGGGACACAGATACGCAGTATTTT.

The chain carries TRBV11-2 and TRBJ2-1; D possibly corresponds to TRBD1 (5 bases). V was cut by 4 bases and J by 4 bases, with 11 bases left in between. The CDR3 is made up of 14 amino acids. Germline CDR1 and CDR2: SGHAT and FQNNGV. The CDR3 DNA is TGTGCCAGCAGCTCCCCAGGGTTATACAATGAGCAGTTCTTC. Amino acids: CASSSPGLYNEQFF. Supplemented by reference TRBV11-2 and TRBJ2-1, the full variable domain reads EAGVAQSPRYKIIEKRQSVAFWCNPISGHATLYWYQQILGQGPKLLIQFQNNGVVDDSQLPKDRFSAERLKGVDSTLKIQPAKLEDSAVYLCASSSPGLYNEQFFGPGTRLTVL.

This clone showed up just once. The CDR3 protein is CASSLPEEAATNEKLFF. For the CDR3, the DNA is TGTGCCAGCAGCTTACCGGAGGAGGCAGCAACTAATGAAAAACTGTTTTTT. This rearrangement joins TRBV7-9 to TRBJ1-4; D ambiguous. The germline CDR1 and CDR2 sequences are SEHNR and FQNEAQ (reference sequence). This CDR3 has 17 residues. V was pared by 2 bases and J by 0 bases, with 13 bases between.

This clone was observed a single time. The V and J genes are TRBV7-8 and TRBJ2-1, with unresolved D. CDR3 length equals 15 residues. The germline CDR1 and CDR2 sequences are SGHVS and FQNEAQ. V was cut by 1 base and J by 0 bases, with 7 bases left in between. Here the CDR3 reads CASSLGSGSYNEQFF. CDR3 nucleotide sequence: TGTGCCAGCAGCTTAGGGTCCGGCTCCTACAATGAGCAGTTCTTC.

The chain combines TRBV7-9 with TRBJ1-3, with 7 nucleotides matching TRBD1. With V trimmed by 6 bases and J by 2 bases, 13 bases remained unmatched. Germline V CDR1 and CDR2: SEHNR, FQNEAQ (reference sequence). The CDR3 loop spans 17 amino acids. The CDR3: CASRLPTGAVAGNTIYF. In nucleotides, the CDR3 is TGTGCCAGCAGGTTACCCACAGGGGCTGTTGCTGGAAACACCATATATTTT. Based on the CDR3 plus reference TRBV7-9 and TRBJ1-3, the full variable domain is DTGVSQNPRHKITKRGQNVTFRCDPISEHNRLYWYRQTLGQGPEFLTYFQNEAQLEKSRLLSDRFSAERPKGSFSTLEIQRTEQGDSAMYLCASRLPTGAVAGNTIYFGEGSWLTVV.

The chain is built from TRBV4-1 and TRBJ2-1; TRBD2 agrees at 10 bases. This CDR3 has 19 amino acids. With 0 bases clipped from V and 6 bases from J, the junction kept 14 bases outside the gene matches. Germline CDR1 is MGHRA and CDR2 is YSYEKL. The CDR3 spells CASSQDQTKAGGPGNEQFF. CDR3 DNA sequence: TGCGCCAGCAGCCAAGATCAGACCAAAGCGGGGGGGCCCGGCAATGAGCAGTTCTTC.

The V call is TRBV5-1, the J call TRBJ1-1, with TRBD1 identical over 8 bases. This CDR3 comprises 17 residues. Germline lookup yields CDR1 SGHRS and CDR2 YFSETQ. The V and J ends lost 0 bases and 6 bases, in that order; junction bases with no gene match: 13. In nucleotides, the CDR3 is TGCGCCAGCAGCTTGGCATTAGTCGGACAGGGAAGATCTGAAGCTTTCTTT. Residues: CASSLALVGQGRSEAFF. The full variable domain, in which reference TRBV5-1 and TRBJ1-1 provide the parts outside the CDR3, is KAGVTQTPRYLIKTRGQQVTLSCSPISGHRSVSWYQQTPGQGLQFLFEYFSETQRNKGNFPGRFSGRQFSNSRSEMNVSTLELGDSALYLCASSLALVGQGRSEAFFGQGTRLTVV.

The chain couples TRBV11-2 to TRBJ1-6, with 7 bases identical to TRBD1. Germline CDR1 reads SGHAT; CDR2 reads FQNNGV. V lost 5 bases and J lost 7; bases outside the gene matches: 8. This CDR3 comprises 15 residues. CDR3 protein: CASSRVQGNNSPLHF. DNA of the CDR3: TGTGCCAGCAGCCGGGTACAGGGGAACAATTCACCCCTCCACTTT.

The chain uses TRBV19 and TRBJ2-1; the D is unclear. The CDR3 runs to 12 residues. V shed 4 bases and J shed 11 bases, with 12 bases lying between them. Germline CDR1 reads LNHDA; CDR2 reads SQIVND (reference sequence). The CDR3 protein is CASSRAQQQQFF. The CDR3 coding sequence is TGTGCCAGTAGTAGGGCTCAGCAACAGCAGTTCTTC. The whole variable domain, remainder taken from reference TRBV19 and TRBJ2-1, is DGGITQSPKYLFRKEGQNVTLSCEQNLNHDAMYWYRQDPGQGLRLIYYSQIVNDFQKGDIAEGYSVSREKKESFPLTVTSAQKNPTAFYLCASSRAQQQQFFGPGTRLTVL.

This clone was seen only a few times. V is TRBV7-3 and J is TRBJ2-5; 10 positions match TRBD2. This CDR3 has 14 amino acids. CDR1 is SGHTA, CDR2 FQGTGA, per germline. V shed 1 base, J shed 5 bases, and the junction held 1 base outside the gene matches. CDR3 DNA sequence: TGTGCCAGCAGCTTAAGTAGCGGGGGGGAGACCCAGTACTTC. This sequence encodes CASSLSSGGETQYF.

V is TRBV20-1 and J is TRBJ2-1; D gene ambiguous. The CDR3 has 10 residues. CDR1 is DFQATT and CDR2 is SNEGSKA in the germline V gene (reference sequence). The germline V and J ends were trimmed by 8 bases and 9 bases, with 11 bases remaining between them. The CDR3 is CSFLGPEQFF. The CDR3 nucleotides read TGCAGTTTCCTTGGGCCTGAGCAGTTCTTC.

This chain uses TRBV19 with TRBJ1-4; 8 nucleotides agree with TRBD1. The V and J ends lost 8 bases and 8 bases, in that order; junction bases with no gene match: 22. The germline CDR1 and CDR2 sequences are LNHDA and SQIVND (reference sequence). This CDR3 region has 18 residues. CDR3 coding DNA: TGTGCCAGTCTAGGAGGCCCCGGACAGGGCGAGGGTCGGGAAAAACTGTTTTTT. Its protein is CASLGGPGQGEGREKLFF.